The T cell receptor beta chain described here comes from a study of blood T cell repertoires in COVID-19. In the study overall: From T cells, B-cell-depleted T cells, or PBMCs came the material, which was cDNA or gDNA.

Authors' processing steps: Amplification of reference gene primers was used by the study to estimate nucleated cell counts. This table comes from immunoSEQ multiplex PCR, and its TCRdb copy is limited to in-frame clones, with some not included. D and trimming come from the DNA, and the V and J calls and clone size come from that table. The sample carries under 300,000 clones, roughly 89% recorded once. The J segment lost 5 bases and the V segment lost 5 bases, leaving 5 bases of the junction unmatched. The CDR3 totals 14 residues. Germline V gives CDR1 LNHDA, CDR2 SQIVND (reference sequence). This receptor was identified in a woman in her twenties or thirties with active or convalescent COVID-19. The sample consisted of peripheral blood. This sequence joins TRBV19 and TRBJ2-1; 8 positions agree with TRBD1. In DNA, the CDR3 is TGTGCCAGTAGTCACCAGGGGGCCAACAATGAGCAGTTCTTC. Amino acids: CASSHQGANNEQFF.